This record covers a single T cell receptor (beta chain). No cognate antigen has been identified for it. Base qualities were left out, and no much larger clone turns up one base away. Trimming at the junction amounts to 3 bases on V and 4 bases on J, and the germline ends lie 13 bases apart. CDR3 length: 14 amino acids, cysteine to phenylalanine. Only the CDR3 region is kept as DNA, spanning 42 bases read in frame from base 1. CDR1 MDHEN and CDR2 SYDVKM were looked up in the germline V gene. A second Seattle source provided samples from volunteer blood donors who had recovered from COVID-19. Each collaborating institution followed its own protocols to collect whole blood in K2EDTA tubes. For TCRbeta analysis, collaborators shipped samples in one of three forms: frozen whole blood, isolated PBMCs, or DNA extracted from either of those sample types. TCRbeta CDR3 regions were amplified from genomic DNA using the immunoSEQ Assay, a bias-controlled multiplex PCR. The paper's processing steps were these. The number of nucleated cells in each sample was estimated from the amplification of reference gene primers within the assay. Sequence reads were collapsed and filtered to measure the absolute abundance of every unique TCRbeta CDR3 rearrangement. For each sample, productive Simpson clonality was calculated as the square root of Simpson's diversity index over productive rearrangements. The immuneACCESS repertoire file appears here via TCRdb, limited to in-frame rearrangements. These files lack a portion of the clones; in checked studies, under half of the deficit traces to unresolved V genes, and the cause of the others is not known. That table gives V, J and clone size, and the DNA gave D and trimming. The sample records about 310,000 clones, around 87% of which are singletons. The ten largest clones add up to 7.8% of the sample.

The sample is drawn from a study of blood T cell repertoires in COVID-19 (TCRdb year 2020). Broadly, across the study: Collaborator samples came from the United States, Italy and Spain and covered acute and convalescent phases of COVID-19. The prospective study material was composed of cDNA or gDNA derived from T cells, B-cell-depleted T cells, or PBMCs. Deeply sampled blood TCRbeta repertoires from subjects exposed to, actively infected with, or recovered from COVID-19 were included in the dataset. A freely available public database, intended as a resource for researchers studying the immune response to SARS-CoV-2, is where the repertoires were released. HLA class I and class II types, where available, came from metadata supplied by the sample provider rather than from assay-based typing. Samples came from the ongoing ImmuneRACE study (first 160 participants) plus 1,254 subjects from 6 global collaborators. Sample metadata almost always included a de-identified subject ID, COVID-19 status, age in years and sex.

General findings and caveats noted by the study authors: Clinical and demographic metadata were provided uncurated, with the amount varying by source and participant.

Specimen: peripheral blood. This clonotype was sampled from a woman aged 50 to 60 who had recovered from COVID-19. Recombination linked TRBV28 to TRBJ2-7; a tentative D call is TRBD2 (5 bases match). Here the CDR3 is given as CASSFSSTGYEQYF. At the DNA level, the sequence is TGTGCCAGCAGTTTTTCTTCGACGGGGTACGAGCAGTACTTC.